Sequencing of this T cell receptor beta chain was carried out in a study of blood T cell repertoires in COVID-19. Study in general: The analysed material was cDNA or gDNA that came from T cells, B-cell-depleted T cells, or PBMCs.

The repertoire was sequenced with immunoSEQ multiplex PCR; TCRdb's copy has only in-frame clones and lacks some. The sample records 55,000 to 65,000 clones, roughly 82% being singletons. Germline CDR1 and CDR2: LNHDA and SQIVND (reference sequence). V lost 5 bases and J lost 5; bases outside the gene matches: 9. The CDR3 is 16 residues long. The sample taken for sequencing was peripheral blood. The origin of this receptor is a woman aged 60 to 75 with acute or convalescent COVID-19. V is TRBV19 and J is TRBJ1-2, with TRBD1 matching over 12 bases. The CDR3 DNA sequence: TGTGCCAGTAGTTCCTCCGGGACAGGGGGCGTTTATGGCTACACCTTC. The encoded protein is CASSSSGTGGVYGYTF.